One and the same sample provided the 8 T cell receptor beta chains below, sequenced in a study of shared clonotypes between healthy human individuals. Produced via immunoSEQ multiplex PCR; TCRdb's table is partial and in-frame only. The sample shows under 1,100,000 clones, about four fifths of them seen only once. The sample taken for sequencing was memory CD4+ T cells from PBMCs. The subset here: CD45RA-negative fraction. All receptors come from a man aged 18 to 30 in good health. Some clones in this sample may be carry-over from other donors' samples.

This clone was detected once. The CDR3 DNA follows: TGTGCCAGCAGCAAAGGGGAGAACAGAAGCTCTGGAAACACCATATATTTT. This encodes CASSKGENRSSGNTIYF. The chain has TRBV21-1 and TRBJ1-3. TRBV21-1 is an annotated pseudogene. CDR3 length: 17 residues.

This clone was seen once. The rearrangement joins TRBV9 to TRBJ2-2, with TRBD2 matching 9 bases. With V trimmed by 1 base and J by 6 bases, 4 bases remained unmatched. Germline CDR1 is SGDLS and CDR2 is YYNGEE. This CDR3 has 15 residues. CDR3 sequence: CASSVTSGYPGELFF. The CDR3, as DNA: TGTGCCAGCAGCGTAACTAGCGGGTACCCCGGGGAGCTGTTTTTT.

The rearrangement links TRBV5-4 to TRBJ2-1, with D hard to call. CDR1 is SGHNT, CDR2 YYREEE, per germline (reference sequence). The CDR3 has 16 amino acids. Trimming left V 0 bases short and J 4 bases short, with 14 bases between. The CDR3 DNA follows: TGTGCCAGCAGCTTGGAGAACCAGCGTCCTTACAATGAGCAGTTCTTC. Translation: CASSLENQRPYNEQFF.

The CDR3 DNA is TGCGCCAGCAGCTTGGAAGTATTAGGGGAGGCTTTCTTT. This encodes CASSLEVLGEAFF. The V call is TRBV5-1, the J call TRBJ1-1; D may be TRBD1 (5 bases). In germline, CDR1 is SGHRS, CDR2 YFSETQ. The CDR3 runs 13 residues. Trimming removed 0 bases from V and 11 bases from J, with 14 bases in between.

As to this clone: The sample holds other DNA sequences that translate to the same CDR3. This chain joins TRBV29-1 and TRBJ2-1, with TRBD2 matching 8 bases. Germline V gives CDR1 SQVTM, CDR2 ANQGSEA. The CDR3 is 12 residues long. Trimming cost V 6 bases and J 4 bases; bases outside gene matches: 2. In DNA, the CDR3 is TGCAGCGTCGCTAGCGGGTACAATGAGCAGTTCTTC. This sequence encodes CSVASGYNEQFF.

The chain has TRBV2 and TRBJ2-7, with TRBD1 identical over 7 bases. CDR3 length equals 12 residues. Germline V lookup: CDR1 SNHLY, CDR2 FYNNEI. V lost 11 bases to trimming and J lost 2 bases; unmatched junction nucleotides: 6. The CDR3 coding sequence is TGTGCCGGCCGGGACAGAGCCTACGAGCAGTACTTC. Translation: CAGRDRAYEQYF.

This rearrangement joins TRBV25-1 to TRBJ2-5, with 8 bases fitting TRBD1. Looked up from germline, CDR1 is MGHDK and CDR2 is SYGVNS. The V gene end was trimmed by 5 bases and the J gene end by 2 bases; junction bases not matched to a gene: 4. The CDR3 totals 14 residues. CDR3 in amino acids: CASSPRQGQETQYF. CDR3 bases: TGTGCCAGCAGTCCCAGACAGGGGCAAGAGACCCAGTACTTC.

This clone was observed a handful of times. This CDR3 is CASSYYARQPHEQYF. The CDR3 DNA follows: TGTGCCAGCAGTTATTACGCTCGACAGCCTCACGAGCAGTACTTC. The genes are TRBV27 and TRBJ2-7; D perhaps matches TRBD1 (5 bases). Germline CDR1 is MNHEY and CDR2 is SMNVEV (reference sequence). The CDR3 sequence is 15 residues long. V was cut by 4 bases and J by 5 bases, with 18 bases left in between.